Listed here are 30 T cell receptor beta chains from one sample, sequenced in a study of PD-1 blockade in classical Hodgkin lymphoma. Data came from immunoSEQ multiplex PCR; TCRdb stores just in-frame clones and leaves some out. The data show some 34,000 clones, approximately 70% seen once. The time point: cycle 4 day 1 (C4D1), after 6 weeks of nivolumab. Patients all relapsed after autologous stem cell transplantation, and there was variation in brentuximab vedotin exposure. Sequences were derived from peripheral blood mononuclear cells (PBMCs), sampled before the fourth cycle of nivolumab. These receptors all come from a human donor with classical Hodgkin lymphoma.

The chain couples TRBV5-6 to TRBJ2-7; D uncertain. This CDR3 is 12 amino acids long. Trimming shortened V by 4 bases and J by 5 bases, and 10 bases separated the two germline ends. Germline CDR1 is SGHDT and CDR2 is YYEEEE. CDR3: CASSLSANEQYF. DNA for the CDR3: TGTGCCAGCAGCCTCAGTGCTAACGAGCAGTACTTC.

The chain recombines TRBV28 with TRBJ2-2; 8 positions agree with TRBD1. V lost 4 bases and J lost 4; bases outside the gene matches: 11. The CDR3 is 17 residues long. Per the germline V gene, CDR1 is MDHEN and CDR2 is SYDVKM. The CDR3 DNA reads TGTGCCAGCAGTTGGATCAGGGGGCGTACAGGCACCGGGGAGCTGTTTTTT. Its protein is CASSWIRGRTGTGELFF. The whole variable domain, remainder taken from reference TRBV28 and TRBJ2-2, is DVKVTQSSRYLVKRTGEKVFLECVQDMDHENMFWYRQDPGLGLRLIYFSYDVKMKEKGDIPEGYSVSREKKERFSLILESASTNQTSMYLCASSWIRGRTGTGELFFGEGSRLTVL.

By share, this clone counts as medium-sized. The chain couples TRBV25-1 to TRBJ2-7; D might be TRBD2 (5 bases). With 8 bases removed from V and 3 bases from J, the gap between germline ends came to 5 bases. The CDR3 is 10 residues long. Germline V gene lookup returns CDR1 MGHDK and CDR2 SYGVNS. This CDR3 is CASGSYEQYF. CDR3 nucleotide sequence: TGTGCCAGCGGGAGCTACGAGCAGTACTTC.

The chain couples TRBV7-8 to TRBJ2-2; D unclear. Germline V gene lookup returns CDR1 SGHVS and CDR2 FQNEAQ. There are 15 residues in the CDR3. Trimming took 2 bases from V and 1 from J, leaving 8 bases between them. This CDR3 reads CASSLPPKNTGELFF. The CDR3 DNA reads as TGTGCCAGCAGCTTACCCCCGAAGAACACCGGGGAGCTGTTTTTT.

This clone turned up a few times. The CDR3 coding sequence is TGTGCCAGCAGCCATAGCGGTTACACCGGGGAGCTGTTTTTT. It yields the protein CASSHSGYTGELFF. The chain is built from TRBV27 and TRBJ2-2, with D perhaps matching TRBD2 (6 bases). Germline V CDR1 and CDR2: MNHEY, SMNVEV (reference sequence). The V end lost 6 bases, the J end lost 3 bases, and 11 bases lay between the germline ends. The CDR3 contains 14 residues.

The chain couples TRBV7-9 to TRBJ2-7; TRBD2 agrees at 12 bases. Germline CDR1 and CDR2: SEHNR and FQNEAQ (reference sequence). V gave up 5 bases and J gave up 7 bases; unmatched junction bases: 3. The CDR3 runs 13 residues. CDR3 sequence (DNA): TGTGCCAGCAGCACTAGCGGGAGGTGGGAGCAGTACTTC. Encoded protein: CASSTSGRWEQYF.

This chain joins TRBV5-1 and TRBJ1-2, with D hard to call. Per germline, CDR1 SGHRS and CDR2 YFSETQ. Trimming stripped 0 bases from V and 7 bases from J, with 13 bases between. The CDR3 extends over 14 amino acids. Here the CDR3 DNA reads TGCGCCAGCAGCTTGGGCTGGGGAAGTGGTGGCTACACCTTC. Its translation: CASSLGWGSGGYTF. Full variable domain (missing parts from reference TRBV5-1 and TRBJ1-2): KAGVTQTPRYLIKTRGQQVTLSCSPISGHRSVSWYQQTPGQGLQFLFEYFSETQRNKGNFPGRFSGRQFSNSRSEMNVSTLELGDSALYLCASSLGWGSGGYTFGSGTRLTVV.

The chain uses TRBV30 and TRBJ2-5; D possibly matches TRBD1 or TRBD2 (6 bases each). Germline lookup yields CDR1 GTSNPN and CDR2 SVGIG (reference sequence). The CDR3 has 13 residues. V was pared by 1 base and J by 6 bases, with 12 bases between. CDR3 DNA sequence: TGTGCCTGGAGTGGGGTCGGGGGCCAGACCCAGTACTTC. Protein: CAWSGVGGQTQYF.

This chain links TRBV10-2 with TRBJ1-2; the D gene is possibly TRBD1 (6 bases). V was cut by 0 bases and J by 5 bases, with 10 bases left in between. Germline CDR1 reads WSHSY; CDR2 reads SAAADI. The CDR3 contains 14 residues. The DNA of the CDR3 is TGCGCCAGCAGTGAGTCCGGACAGTTTTATGGCTACACCTTC. Translation gives CASSESGQFYGYTF.

The chain recombines TRBV7-9 with TRBJ2-1, with TRBD2 matching 8 bases. Germline-derived CDR1 and CDR2 are SEHNR and FQNEAQ (reference sequence). After removal of 1 base from V and 5 bases from J, the junction contained 4 bases not matched to a gene. The CDR3 consists of 15 residues. CDR3 sequence: CASSLVTSGNNEQFF. The DNA for the CDR3 is TGTGCCAGCAGCTTAGTTACTAGCGGAAACAATGAGCAGTTCTTC.

The V call is TRBV9, the J call TRBJ2-1, with 8 bases matching TRBD2. The length of the CDR3 is 15 residues. Germline-derived CDR1 and CDR2 are SGDLS and YYNGEE. V trimming: 4 bases; J trimming: 9 bases; junction bases outside the gene matches: 12. The CDR3 here is CASSPHLGGGAEQFF. For the CDR3, the DNA is TGTGCCAGCAGCCCCCACCTCGGGGGGGGTGCTGAGCAGTTCTTC.

The chain links TRBV9 to TRBJ2-7; TRBD1 is a possible D gene (6 bases). V was cut by 4 bases and J by 0 bases, with 17 bases left in between. CDR3 length: 16 amino acids. Germline V gene data show CDR1 as SGDLS and CDR2 as YYNGEE. CDR3 amino acids: CASSPETGLSSYEQYF. The CDR3 DNA reads as TGTGCCAGCAGCCCAGAGACAGGCTTGAGCTCCTACGAGCAGTACTTC.

The genes are TRBV5-6 and TRBJ2-6; D unresolved. The germline V gene has CDR1 SGHDT and CDR2 YYEEEE. The CDR3 totals 19 residues. The ends were cut back, 1 base at V and 0 bases at J, with 17 bases in the middle. The CDR3 protein is CASSLFGKKQSSGANVLTF. In DNA, the CDR3 is TGTGCCAGCAGCTTGTTTGGCAAAAAACAGTCCTCTGGGGCCAACGTCCTGACTTTC.

This rearrangement joins TRBV6-5 to TRBJ2-4, with 7 bases lining up with TRBD1. Germline-derived CDR1 and CDR2 are MNHEY and SVGAGI. V trimming: 10 bases; J trimming: 4 bases; junction bases outside the gene matches: 4. The CDR3 consists of 12 residues. CDR3: CANSGQKNIQYF. For the CDR3, the DNA is TGTGCCAACTCGGGACAGAAAAACATTCAGTACTTC.

The chain is built from TRBV6-1 and TRBJ1-1; D perhaps matches TRBD1 (5 bases). Trimming stripped 1 base from V and 1 base from J, with 7 bases between. This CDR3 spans 14 amino acids. The V gene's germline CDR1 is MNHNS and CDR2 SASEGT. The CDR3 DNA reads TGTGCCAGCAGTGAAGGTGGGGGGAACACTGAAGCTTTCTTT. This sequence encodes CASSEGGGNTEAFF.

This rearrangement joins TRBV6-6 to TRBJ1-5, with a tentative D call TRBD1 (5 bases). The length of the CDR3 is 10 residues. CDR1 and CDR2 from the germline V gene are MNHNY and SVGAGI (reference sequence). Trimming took off 11 bases at V and 7 bases at J, with 9 bases between the two ends. The DNA for the CDR3 is TGTGCCGGGGGGGGACAGCCCCAGCATTTT. Its translation is CAGGGQPQHF.

This sequence joins TRBV4-2 and TRBJ2-6; tentative D call: TRBD2 (5 bases). V gave up 4 bases and J gave up 4 bases, with 14 bases separating them. The CDR3 sequence is 16 residues long. Germline V gives CDR1 LGHNA, CDR2 YNFKEQ. The CDR3 sequence is CASSPPRGSGANVLTF. The CDR3 DNA reads TGTGCCAGCAGCCCTCCTCGGGGTTCCGGGGCCAACGTCCTGACTTTC.

This rearrangement joins TRBV7-2 to TRBJ2-7, with 7 positions matching TRBD2. This CDR3 has 15 residues. With V trimmed by 3 bases and J by 0 bases, 5 bases remained unmatched. The germline gives CDR1 SGHTA, CDR2 FQGNSA. The CDR3 here is CASSFLAGSSYEQYF. The CDR3 DNA reads as TGTGCCAGCAGCTTCTTAGCGGGTAGCTCCTACGAGCAGTACTTC. The variable domain in full, completed from reference TRBV7-2 and TRBJ2-7, reads GAGVSQSPSNKVTEKGKDVELRCDPISGHTALYWYRQSLGQGLEFLIYFQGNSAPDKSGLPSDRFSAERTGGSVSTLTIQRTQQEDSAVYLCASSFLAGSSYEQYFGPGTRLTVT.

This clone was observed once. The chain combines TRBV28 with TRBJ1-1; D is perhaps TRBD1 (6 bases). The CDR3 sequence is 13 residues long. Germline V gene lookup returns CDR1 MDHEN and CDR2 SYDVKM. V gave up 7 bases and J gave up 6 bases, with 15 bases separating them. The CDR3 DNA sequence: TGTGCCAGCATCGGGACACCCAAGGCTGAAGCTTTCTTT. This gives the protein CASIGTPKAEAFF.

The chain is built from TRBV6-6 and TRBJ1-1, with unresolved D. Trimming took off 3 bases at V and 7 bases at J, with 18 bases between the two ends. The CDR3 is 15 amino acids. Germline CDR1 is MNHNY and CDR2 is SVGAGI (reference sequence). CDR3 region: CASSYSAGPKNEAFF. The CDR3 coding sequence is TGTGCCAGCAGTTATTCTGCCGGCCCCAAGAATGAAGCTTTCTTT.

Judged by abundance, this clone is medium-sized. V usage is TRBV5-5 and J usage is TRBJ1-1; D unresolved. V was shortened by 4 bases and J by 1 base, with 11 bases between the two germline ends. The CDR3 loop spans 14 amino acids. Per germline, CDR1 SGHKS and CDR2 YYEKEE (reference sequence). This chain's CDR3 is CASSPDLSNTEAFF. The DNA for the CDR3 is TGTGCCAGCAGCCCCGATCTTTCGAACACTGAAGCTTTCTTT.

This chain connects TRBV29-1 to TRBJ1-1, with D unclear. The CDR3 covers 10 residues. CDR1 and CDR2 from the germline V gene are SQVTM and ANQGSEA. The germline V and J ends were trimmed by 7 bases and 0 bases, with 3 bases remaining between them. The CDR3 coding sequence is TGCAGCGCAGTGAACACTGAAGCTTTCTTT. Translation: CSAVNTEAFF. The variable domain in full, with the rest retrieved from reference TRBV29-1 and TRBJ1-1, is SAVISQKPSRDICQRGTSLTIQCQVDSQVTMMFWYRQQPGQSLTLIATANQGSEATYESGFVIDKFPISRPNLTFSTLTVSNMSPEDSSIYLCSAVNTEAFFGQGTRLTVV.

V usage is TRBV5-6 and J usage is TRBJ1-1, with D perhaps matching TRBD1 (5 bases). Germline lookup yields CDR1 SGHDT and CDR2 YYEEEE. Trimming stripped 4 bases from V and 4 bases from J, with 17 bases between. The CDR3 covers 15 residues. The CDR3: CASSAPRVRGTEAFF. CDR3 DNA: TGTGCCAGCAGCGCACCCAGGGTAAGGGGCACTGAAGCTTTCTTT.

The chain employs TRBV5-1 and TRBJ2-5; D might be TRBD2 (6 bases). This CDR3 spans 11 amino acids. The V end was cut by 5 bases, the J end by 5 bases, with 7 bases between. Germline V CDR1 and CDR2: SGHRS, YFSETQ. The CDR3 sequence is CASRAGETQYF. The CDR3 bases are TGCGCCAGCAGGGCGGGGGAGACCCAGTACTTC.

The chain recombines TRBV6-6 with TRBJ2-1; D is possibly TRBD1 or TRBD2 (5 bases each). The CDR3 is made up of 14 amino acids. Germline V gene sequence: CDR1 MNHNY, CDR2 SVGAGI (reference sequence). Trimming took 2 bases from V and 5 from J, leaving 10 bases between them. This chain's CDR3 is CASSYERGDNEQFF. The CDR3 nucleotides are TGTGCCAGCAGTTACGAGAGGGGAGACAATGAGCAGTTCTTC.

This clone was seen only a few times. V and J are TRBV11-2 and TRBJ2-1, with a possible D match to TRBD1 (6 bases). Between the trimmed V and J ends, which lost 10 bases and 0 bases, there was a span of 13 bases. Germline assignment: CDR1 SGHAT and CDR2 FQNNGV. The CDR3 consists of 14 residues. CDR3 nucleotides: TGTGCCACGCCGCAGGGGAGCTCCTACAATGAGCAGTTCTTC. It yields the protein CATPQGSSYNEQFF.

Only one count was recorded for this clone. The rearrangement uses TRBV7-2 and TRBJ2-7; 9 bases align to TRBD2. V was pared by 3 bases and J by 4 bases, with 4 bases of the junction left unmatched. The germline V gene encodes CDR1 SGHTA and CDR2 FQGNSA. This CDR3 is built from 14 residues. The CDR3, as DNA: TGTGCCAGCAGCTTTGCTAGCGGGGTGTACGAGCAGTACTTC. Protein: CASSFASGVYEQYF.

This chain links TRBV7-2 with TRBJ2-3; 8 bases fit TRBD2. The CDR3 is made up of 15 amino acids. With 1 base clipped from V and 4 bases from J, the junction kept 4 bases outside the gene matches. Germline V gene data show CDR1 as SGHTA and CDR2 as FQGNSA. As DNA, the CDR3 is TGTGCCAGCAGCTTAGATGGGCGGGAGGCAGATACGCAGTATTTT. It codes for CASSLDGREADTQYF.

The rearrangement links TRBV27 to TRBJ2-3; TRBD1 matches 8 bases. Germline CDR1 is MNHEY and CDR2 is SMNVEV (reference sequence). The CDR3 loop spans 17 amino acids. J lost 0 bases, V lost 8 bases, and 13 bases had no gene match. In DNA, the CDR3 is TGTGCCAGCGTCCACCCCAGGGGGCAGGGGAGCACAGATACGCAGTATTTT. Translated: CASVHPRGQGSTDTQYF.

The chain recombines TRBV5-1 with TRBJ2-2, with D unresolved. The CDR3 runs 14 residues. Deletions cut 0 bases from V and 6 bases from J, with 9 bases between. CDR1 is SGHRS and CDR2 is YFSETQ in the germline V gene. As DNA, the CDR3 is TGCGCCAGCAGCTTGGTGCATCAAGCCGGGGAGCTGTTTTTT. Translation: CASSLVHQAGELFF.